Below are 32 T cell receptor beta chains sequenced from a single sample in a study of cytomegalovirus exposure and HLA in healthy donors. Vbeta (60) and Jbeta (13) primers were used in the PCR. Libraries were prepared by immunoSEQ multiplex PCR; TCRdb keeps only in-frame clonotypes and omits some of them. Of about 130,000 clones listed, 75% to 85% are singletons. The sequenced material came from PBMCs. These receptors were collected from a man aged 50-59 years in good health and CMV-seronegative.

The rearrangement links TRBV28 to TRBJ2-3, with 7 positions matching TRBD1. CDR3 length equals 15 residues. CDR1 is MDHEN and CDR2 is SYDVKM in the germline V gene. Germline trimming cut 7 bases from V and 2 bases from J; bases unmatched to any gene: 9. The CDR3 protein is CASTEDRENTDTQYF. The CDR3 nucleotides read TGTGCCAGCACAGAAGACAGGGAAAACACAGATACGCAGTATTTT.

The chain has TRBV25-1 and TRBJ2-6; 8 nucleotides line up with TRBD2. Trimming took 3 bases from V and 0 from J; bases not matched to a gene: 7. CDR3 length: 18 residues. Germline CDR1 reads MGHDK; CDR2 reads SYGVNS. CDR3 region: CASSDWSGGPSGANVLTF. The CDR3 nucleotides are TGTGCCAGCAGTGACTGGAGCGGGGGCCCCTCTGGGGCCAACGTCCTGACTTTC.

The genes are TRBV29-1 and TRBJ2-5; D may be TRBD2 (6 bases). With 3 bases removed from V and 4 bases from J, the gap between germline ends came to 9 bases. Per germline, CDR1 SQVTM and CDR2 ANQGSEA. This CDR3 comprises 12 residues. In nucleotides, the CDR3 is TGCAGCGTTGACGGGGGTACAGAGACCCAGTACTTC. Amino acid sequence: CSVDGGTETQYF.

This chain joins TRBV2 and TRBJ1-5; D is uncertain. Germline V gene sequence: CDR1 SNHLY, CDR2 FYNNEI. The CDR3 contains 12 residues. V lost 3 bases and J 6 bases, leaving 6 bases between the germline ends. This chain's CDR3 is CASSDGRQPQHF. CDR3 in DNA: TGTGCCAGCAGTGACGGTCGTCAGCCCCAGCATTTT.

The J gene is TRBJ2-2, the V gene TRBV6-1; 7 positions agree with TRBD1. V was pared by 4 bases and J by 4 bases, with 15 bases of the junction left unmatched. Germline assignment: CDR1 MNHNS and CDR2 SASEGT. The CDR3 runs to 18 residues. CDR3 sequence (DNA): TGTGCCAGCAGTGGGAGGACAGGCGAGGAGTTTTTCACCGGGGAGCTGTTTTTT. This codes for CASSGRTGEEFFTGELFF.

This rearrangement joins TRBV6-1 to TRBJ2-1, with D unclear. This CDR3 spans 14 amino acids. Germline V gives CDR1 MNHNS, CDR2 SASEGT. V lost 2 bases and J lost 3, with 8 bases in between. The CDR3 sequence: CASSEIRVYNEQFF. The CDR3 region has the DNA TGTGCCAGCAGTGAAATTCGAGTCTACAATGAGCAGTTCTTC.

The CDR3 region is CAISVSRDQDTQYF. As DNA, the CDR3 is TGTGCCATCAGTGTATCGCGGGACCAAGATACGCAGTATTTT. The J gene is TRBJ2-3, the V gene TRBV10-3; D may be TRBD2 (6 bases). Trimming shortened V by 4 bases and J by 5 bases, and 13 bases separated the two germline ends. The CDR3 length is 14 residues. Germline-derived CDR1 and CDR2 are ENHRY and SYGVKD.

The chain recombines TRBV7-6 with TRBJ1-1; 7 bases align to TRBD1. Germline V gene data show CDR1 as SGHVS and CDR2 as FNYEAQ. V lost 1 base, J lost 7 bases, and 0 bases stayed unmatched. This CDR3 is 12 amino acids long. CDR3 protein: CASSLGQGEAFF. In nucleotides, the CDR3 is TGTGCCAGCAGCTTAGGACAGGGTGAAGCTTTCTTT.

V usage is TRBV29-1 and J usage is TRBJ1-2, with D possibly matching TRBD1 (5 bases). With 4 bases removed from V and 7 bases from J, the gap between germline ends came to 13 bases. The CDR3 has 12 residues. Germline-derived CDR1 and CDR2 are SQVTM and ANQGSEA. The chain's CDR3 is CSVGSREGGYTF. The CDR3 nucleotides are TGCAGCGTTGGTTCCAGGGAAGGTGGCTACACCTTC.

This clone was seen a single time. This chain links TRBV6-1 with TRBJ1-2; D may be TRBD1 (5 bases). The V gene lost 5 bases and the J gene lost 1 base, with 11 bases spanning the gap. Looked up from germline, CDR1 is MNHNS and CDR2 is SASEGT. The CDR3 is 14 residues long. CDR3 DNA: TGTGCCAGCAGTCCGACACAGGTTAACTATGGCTACACCTTC. Its translation: CASSPTQVNYGYTF.

V and J are TRBV18 and TRBJ2-1, with 9 bases aligning to TRBD2. This CDR3 is 15 amino acids long. V trimming: 2 bases; J trimming: 4 bases; junction bases outside the gene matches: 3. The germline V gene encodes CDR1 KGHSH and CDR2 LQKENI. The CDR3 reads CASSPERGVYNEQFF. The CDR3 nucleotides read TGTGCCAGCTCACCAGAGCGGGGGGTATACAATGAGCAGTTCTTC.

CDR3 bases: TGTGCCAGCAGCTTGGGGCTAGCGGGGGGCCGACGCACAGATACGCAGTATTTT. Translation gives CASSLGLAGGRRTDTQYF. The J gene is TRBJ2-3, the V gene TRBV5-8; 11 bases are shared with TRBD2. Germline lookup yields CDR1 SGHTS and CDR2 YDEGEE. This CDR3 spans 18 amino acids. With V trimmed by 0 bases and J by 1 base, 7 bases remained unmatched.

V and J are TRBV6-5 and TRBJ2-3; D may be TRBD2 (5 bases). Germline V lookup: CDR1 MNHEY, CDR2 SVGAGI. The V end lost 2 bases, the J end lost 6 bases, and 9 bases lay between the germline ends. The CDR3 contains 13 residues. The CDR3 is CASSYVSGDTQYF. CDR3 nucleotides: TGTGCCAGCAGTTACGTTTCGGGGGATACGCAGTATTTT.

The V and J genes are TRBV6-1 and TRBJ1-5; D is unclear. In germline, CDR1 is MNHNS, CDR2 SASEGT. CDR3 length equals 13 residues. V was clipped by 0 bases and J by 11 bases, with 11 bases between them. The CDR3 loop reads CASSEAERGTQHF. The CDR3 nucleotides are TGTGCCAGCAGTGAAGCCGAGCGCGGGACCCAGCATTTT.

The chain couples TRBV10-3 to TRBJ1-2; D is unclear. The germline gives CDR1 ENHRY, CDR2 SYGVKD. The CDR3 loop spans 13 amino acids. V was trimmed by 2 bases and J by 8 bases, leaving 12 bases between them. CDR3 amino acids: CAISESEARGYTF. For the CDR3, the DNA is TGTGCCATCAGTGAGAGTGAGGCTCGGGGCTACACCTTC.

The rearrangement uses TRBV4-1 and TRBJ1-3; 9 bases fit TRBD1. V gave up 3 bases and J gave up 3 bases; unmatched junction bases: 3. Germline V gene sequence: CDR1 MGHRA, CDR2 YSYEKL. This CDR3 region has 15 residues. The CDR3 coding sequence is TGCGCCAGCAGCCAGGAGGGACAGGGTGGAAACACCATATATTTT. Protein: CASSQEGQGGNTIYF.

The rearrangement uses TRBV9 and TRBJ1-4; 7 bases are shared with TRBD1. The trim removed 4 bases at V and 0 bases at J, leaving 3 bases unmatched. The CDR3 is 15 residues long. The germline gives CDR1 SGDLS, CDR2 YYNGEE. The CDR3 bases are TGTGCCAGCAGCAGAACAGGGGCAACTAATGAAAAACTGTTTTTT. Translation gives CASSRTGATNEKLFF. Filled out from reference TRBV9 and TRBJ1-4, the complete variable domain reads DSGVTQTPKHLITATGQRVTLRCSPRSGDLSVYWYQQSLDQGLQFLIQYYNGEERAKGNILERFSAQQFPDLHSELNLSSLELGDSALYFCASSRTGATNEKLFFGSGTQLSVL.

The chain recombines TRBV19 with TRBJ1-2, with D perhaps matching TRBD1 (6 bases). This CDR3 has 12 residues. The germline CDR1 and CDR2 sequences are LNHDA and SQIVND (reference sequence). Deletions cut 8 bases from V and 4 bases from J, with 11 bases between. For the CDR3, the DNA is TGTGCCAGTTCGGACAGCCGCTATGGCTACACCTTC. It encodes CASSDSRYGYTF.

The CDR3 DNA is TGTGCCTGGAGTGTAGAGCGGCGGCGTCCGGAGCAGTACTTC. Its protein product is CAWSVERRRPEQYF. V is TRBV30 and J is TRBJ2-7, with D maybe TRBD2 (5 bases). Per the germline V gene, CDR1 is GTSNPN and CDR2 is SVGIG (reference sequence). This CDR3 has 14 amino acids. Deletions cut 0 bases from V and 7 bases from J, with 16 bases between.

The V call is TRBV6-1, the J call TRBJ1-2; D is ambiguous. V was cut by 0 bases and J by 4 bases, with 6 bases left in between. CDR1 MNHNS and CDR2 SASEGT come from the germline V gene. The CDR3 contains 13 residues. CDR3 sequence reads: CASSEARLYGYTF. In DNA, the CDR3 is TGTGCCAGCAGTGAAGCCAGGCTCTATGGCTACACCTTC.

The V call is TRBV9, the J call TRBJ2-3; a possible D gene is TRBD1 (6 bases). V lost 3 bases and J 4 bases, leaving 18 bases between the germline ends. The CDR3 contains 16 residues. Germline CDR1 and CDR2: SGDLS and YYNGEE. CDR3 loop: CASSESGARTSDTQYF. The CDR3 DNA is TGTGCCAGCAGCGAGTCAGGGGCGAGGACCTCAGATACGCAGTATTTT.

As concerns this clone: The limits of the CDR3 on the DNA are not certain, so only TCRdb's listed CDR3 is given. V usage is TRBV19 and J usage is TRBJ2-7; the DNA was not used to check the table's D call, TRBD2. CDR1 and CDR2 (germline): LNHDA, SQIVND (reference sequence). The CDR3 numbers 15 amino acids, ends counted. The CDR3 here is CASTSGYGGSYEQYF.

The chain recombines TRBV20-1 with TRBJ2-3; D not certain. V was trimmed by 3 bases and J by 3 bases, leaving 4 bases between them. The CDR3 runs to 11 residues. Germline assignment: CDR1 DFQATT and CDR2 SNEGSKA (reference sequence). For the CDR3, the DNA is TGCAGTGCTAGTATGACAGATACGCAGTATTTT. This translates into CSASMTDTQYF.

The V and J genes are TRBV7-6 and TRBJ2-7; no firm D call. The length of the CDR3 is 12 residues. Per the germline V gene, CDR1 is SGHVS and CDR2 is FNYEAQ. V was trimmed by 5 bases and J by 0 bases, leaving 5 bases between them. DNA for the CDR3: TGTGCCAGCAGCCCCAACTCCTACGAGCAGTACTTC. This translates into CASSPNSYEQYF.

J is TRBJ2-7 and V is TRBV25-1, with TRBD1 matching over 10 bases. V was clipped by 5 bases and J by 4 bases; unmatched bases: 8. CDR3 length: 15 residues. The V gene's germline CDR1 is MGHDK and CDR2 SYGVNS. The CDR3 region has the DNA TGTGCCAGCAGTCTACCGGGACAGGGGTTGTACGAGCAGTACTTC. Encoded protein: CASSLPGQGLYEQYF.

The chain carries TRBV5-4 and TRBJ1-2, with TRBD1 identical over 7 bases. V lost 5 bases, J lost 0 bases, and 7 bases stayed unmatched. The CDR3 is made up of 15 amino acids. Germline lookup yields CDR1 SGHNT and CDR2 YYREEE (reference sequence). The CDR3 nucleotides read TGTGCCAGCAGGTCAGACAGGGTAGCTAACTATGGCTACACCTTC. Translation: CASRSDRVANYGYTF.

The V gene is TRBV25-1, the J gene TRBJ1-6; unclear D gene. Trimming removed 2 bases from V and 6 bases from J, with 8 bases in between. The CDR3 is 14 residues long. Germline CDR1 reads MGHDK; CDR2 reads SYGVNS. In DNA, the CDR3 is TGTGCCAGCAGTGAAGGGTGGGCTAATTCACCCCTCCACTTT. This codes for CASSEGWANSPLHF.

This clone was found a few times. This rearrangement joins TRBV5-1 to TRBJ1-5; D gene uncertain. CDR3 size: 15 residues. Germline CDR1 SGHRS, CDR2 YFSETQ. Trimming shortened V by 0 bases and J by 1 base, and 8 bases separated the two germline ends. The CDR3 protein is CASSLGGGSNQPQHF. The CDR3 DNA sequence: TGCGCCAGCAGCTTGGGGGGAGGCAGCAATCAGCCCCAGCATTTT. Full variable domain (missing parts from reference TRBV5-1 and TRBJ1-5): KAGVTQTPRYLIKTRGQQVTLSCSPISGHRSVSWYQQTPGQGLQFLFEYFSETQRNKGNFPGRFSGRQFSNSRSEMNVSTLELGDSALYLCASSLGGGSNQPQHFGDGTRLSIL.

The gene calls are TRBV2 and TRBJ2-2; D gene ambiguous. Germline CDR1 reads SNHLY; CDR2 reads FYNNEI. There are 11 residues in the CDR3. The V end was cut by 6 bases, the J end by 7 bases, with 6 bases between. CDR3 sequence (DNA): TGTGCCAGCAGATACAGCGGGGAGCTGTTTTTT. Translation: CASRYSGELFF.

Only one count was recorded for this clone. V and J are TRBV7-8 and TRBJ2-3; D may be TRBD2 (6 bases). Trimming left V 1 base short and J 4 bases short, with 9 bases between. CDR3 length: 14 amino acids. The germline V gene has CDR1 SGHVS and CDR2 FQNEAQ. DNA for the CDR3: TGTGCCAGCAGCTTAGGAGGGACTGCAGATACGCAGTATTTT. Translated: CASSLGGTADTQYF.

The chain combines TRBV7-3 with TRBJ2-5; 8 bases agree with TRBD2. The J call may be faulty, since TRBJ2-7 better matches the DNA end. CDR1 is SGHTA and CDR2 is FQGTGA in the germline V gene. This CDR3 is built from 15 residues. The CDR3 here is CASSLSAGGPYEQYF. CDR3 bases: TGTGCCAGCAGCCTGTCGGCGGGGGGCCCCTACGAGCAGTACTTC.

This clone was picked up one time. This chain connects TRBV15 to TRBJ2-1; D perhaps matches TRBD2 (7 bases). The CDR3 spans 17 residues. Deletions cut 2 bases from V and 6 bases from J, with 20 bases between. Germline lookup yields CDR1 LNHNV and CDR2 YYDKDF (reference sequence). The CDR3 nucleotides are TGTGCCACCAGCAGACGAGGGGGGGCTAGCGGACTCAATGAGCAGTTCTTC. The encoded protein is CATSRRGGASGLNEQFF.